The source of this T cell receptor beta chain is a study of PD-1 blockade in classical Hodgkin lymphoma. The assay was immunoSEQ multiplex PCR, and TCRdb's table has in-frame clones only and misses some. The sample includes under 4,500 clones, about 87% of them seen just once. Of note for this clone: Its antigen is unknown.

After autologous stem cell transplantation all patients relapsed, and prior brentuximab vedotin exposure differed between cohorts. Magnetic negative selection of thawed PBMCs was the method by which CD4+ T cells were purified. The study's findings and limits: The study found complete responders had baseline diversity similar to newly diagnosed patients.

The sequenced sample was CD4+ T cells from blood, obtained at baseline. The source is a human donor with classical Hodgkin lymphoma.

CDR3 coding DNA: TGCGCCAGCATAGAGGAGGGGAGGTCGGCTGGCTACACCTTC. Translation: CASIEEGRSAGYTF. V gene TRBV5-1 combines with J gene TRBJ1-2, with D perhaps matching TRBD1 (5 bases). The germline gives CDR1 SGHRS, CDR2 YFSETQ. Trimming took 6 bases from V and 7 from J, leaving 19 bases between them. The CDR3 has 14 amino acids.